What follows describes a single TCR beta chain. This specimen comes from a study of T cells in Graves' hyperthyroidism and ophthalmopathy. Regions amplified from RNA transcripts were the TCR beta CDR3 regions. The study used the HTBI primer set for a first-round RT-PCR of the TCR CDR3. Using its own MiXCR run on the multiplex PCR reads, TCRdb lists one record per CDR3 protein. The data show around 690,000 distinct CDR3 sequences, with around a sixth seen just once and about 14% held by the top ten. The germline V gene has CDR1 SGHVS and CDR2 FNYEAQ. V gave up 5 bases and J gave up 6 bases; unmatched junction bases: 13. The CDR3 contains 17 residues.

V usage is TRBV7-6 and J usage is TRBJ1-6, with 7 nucleotides matching TRBD1. The source of this sequence is a man in his fifties with Graves' hyperthyroidism. The sample was blood. As DNA, the CDR3 is TGTGCCAGCAGCCCCCGCGGAGGGGGCGAATCTAATTCACCCCTCCACTTT. This translates into CASSPRGGGESNSPLHF.